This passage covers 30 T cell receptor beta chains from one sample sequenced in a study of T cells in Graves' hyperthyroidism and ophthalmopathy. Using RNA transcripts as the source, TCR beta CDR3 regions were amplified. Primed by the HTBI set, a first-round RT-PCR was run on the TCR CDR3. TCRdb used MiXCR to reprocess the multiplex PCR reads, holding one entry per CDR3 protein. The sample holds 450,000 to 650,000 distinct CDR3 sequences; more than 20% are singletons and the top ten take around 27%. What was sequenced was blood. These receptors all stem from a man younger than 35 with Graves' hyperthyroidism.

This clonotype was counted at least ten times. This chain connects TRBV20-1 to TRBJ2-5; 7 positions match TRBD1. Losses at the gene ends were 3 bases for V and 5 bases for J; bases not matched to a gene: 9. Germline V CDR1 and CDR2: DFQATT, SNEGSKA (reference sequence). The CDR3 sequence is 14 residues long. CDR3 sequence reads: CSARLAGGRETQYF. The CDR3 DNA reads TGCAGTGCTAGGTTGGCAGGGGGAAGGGAGACCCAGTACTTC.

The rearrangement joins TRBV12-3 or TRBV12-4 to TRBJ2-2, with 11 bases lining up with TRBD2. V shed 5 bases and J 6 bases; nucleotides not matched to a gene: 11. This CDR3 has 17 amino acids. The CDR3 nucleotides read TGTGCCAGCAGTCGCCGGATTAGCGGGGGGGAACCCGGGGAGCTGTTTTTT. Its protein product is CASSRRISGGEPGELFF.

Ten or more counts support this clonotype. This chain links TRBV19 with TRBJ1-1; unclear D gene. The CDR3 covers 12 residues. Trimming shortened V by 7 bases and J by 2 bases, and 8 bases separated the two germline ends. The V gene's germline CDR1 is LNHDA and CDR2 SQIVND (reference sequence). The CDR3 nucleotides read TGTGCCAGTACCAGACTAAACACTGAAGCTTTCTTT. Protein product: CASTRLNTEAFF.

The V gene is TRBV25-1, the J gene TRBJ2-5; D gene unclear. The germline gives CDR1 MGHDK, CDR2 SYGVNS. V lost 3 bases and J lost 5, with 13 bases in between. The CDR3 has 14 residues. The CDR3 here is CASSDGRLVETQYF. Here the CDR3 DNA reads TGTGCCAGCAGTGACGGCCGACTTGTGGAGACCCAGTACTTC.

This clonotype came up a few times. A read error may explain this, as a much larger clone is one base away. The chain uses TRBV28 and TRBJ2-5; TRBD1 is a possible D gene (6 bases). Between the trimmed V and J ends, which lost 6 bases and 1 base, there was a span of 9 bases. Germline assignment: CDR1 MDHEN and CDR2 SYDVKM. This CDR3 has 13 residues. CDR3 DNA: TGTGCCAGCAGCCAGGACAGCCAAGAGACCCAGTACTTC. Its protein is CASSQDSQETQYF.

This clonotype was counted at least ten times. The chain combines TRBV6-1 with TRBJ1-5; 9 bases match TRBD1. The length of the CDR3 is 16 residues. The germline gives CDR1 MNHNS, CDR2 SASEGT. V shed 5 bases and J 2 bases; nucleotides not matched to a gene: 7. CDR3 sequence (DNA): TGTGCCAGCAGTCCGGGACAGGGAGTTGGCAATCAGCCCCAGCATTTT. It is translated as CASSPGQGVGNQPQHF.

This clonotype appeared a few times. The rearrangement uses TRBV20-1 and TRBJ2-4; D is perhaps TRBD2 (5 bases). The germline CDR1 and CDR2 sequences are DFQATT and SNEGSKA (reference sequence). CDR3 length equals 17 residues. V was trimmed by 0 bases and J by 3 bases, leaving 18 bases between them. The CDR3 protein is CSARDGGLEGVKNIQYF. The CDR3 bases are TGCAGTGCTAGAGATGGCGGCCTCGAGGGTGTCAAAAACATTCAGTACTTC.

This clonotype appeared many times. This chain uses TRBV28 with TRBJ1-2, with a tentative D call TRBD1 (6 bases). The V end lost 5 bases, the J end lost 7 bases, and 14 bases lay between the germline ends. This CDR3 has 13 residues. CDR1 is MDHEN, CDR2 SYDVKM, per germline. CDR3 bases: TGTGCCAGCAGTCCCCGGGCGGGGGCTGGCTACACCTTC. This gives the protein CASSPRAGAGYTF.

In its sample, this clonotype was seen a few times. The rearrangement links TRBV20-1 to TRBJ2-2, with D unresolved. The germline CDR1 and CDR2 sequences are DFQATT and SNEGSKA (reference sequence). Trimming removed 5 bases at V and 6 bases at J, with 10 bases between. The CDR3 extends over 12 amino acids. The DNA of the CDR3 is TGCAGTGCTCATTTGAATTCCGGGGAGCTGTTTTTT. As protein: CSAHLNSGELFF.

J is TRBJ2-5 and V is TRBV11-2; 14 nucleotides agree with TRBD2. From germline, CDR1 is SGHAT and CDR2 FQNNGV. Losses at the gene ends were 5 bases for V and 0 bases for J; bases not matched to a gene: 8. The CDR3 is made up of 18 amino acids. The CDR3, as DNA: TGTGCCAGCAGCGTCCGACTAGCGGGAGGGGCGTACCAAGAGACCCAGTACTTC. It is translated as CASSVRLAGGAYQETQYF.

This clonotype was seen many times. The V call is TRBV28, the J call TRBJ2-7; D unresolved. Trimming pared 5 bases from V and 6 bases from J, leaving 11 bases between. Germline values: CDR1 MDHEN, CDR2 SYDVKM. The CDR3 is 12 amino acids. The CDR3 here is CASSLPVGEQYF. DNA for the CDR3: TGTGCCAGCAGTCTCCCTGTGGGCGAGCAGTACTTC.

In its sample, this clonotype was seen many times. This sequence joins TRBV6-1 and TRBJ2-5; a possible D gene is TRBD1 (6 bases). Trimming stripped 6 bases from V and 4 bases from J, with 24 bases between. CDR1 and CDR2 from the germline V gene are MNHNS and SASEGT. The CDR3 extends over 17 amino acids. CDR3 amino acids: CASRRVRSGVTRETQYF. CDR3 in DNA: TGTGCCAGCAGGAGGGTTAGATCAGGGGTCACCAGAGAGACCCAGTACTTC.

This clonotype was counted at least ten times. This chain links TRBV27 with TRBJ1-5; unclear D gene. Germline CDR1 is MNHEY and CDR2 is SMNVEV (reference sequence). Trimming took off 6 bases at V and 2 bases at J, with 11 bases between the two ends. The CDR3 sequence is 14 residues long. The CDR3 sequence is CASRLIGGNQPQHF. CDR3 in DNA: TGTGCCAGCAGGCTCATCGGGGGCAATCAGCCCCAGCATTTT.

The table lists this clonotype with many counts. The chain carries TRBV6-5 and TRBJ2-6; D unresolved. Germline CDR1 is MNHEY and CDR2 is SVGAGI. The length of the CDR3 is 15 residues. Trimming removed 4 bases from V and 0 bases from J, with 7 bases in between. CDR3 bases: TGTGCCAGCAGTTTAAGGCCCTCTGGGGCCAACGTCCTGACTTTC. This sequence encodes CASSLRPSGANVLTF.

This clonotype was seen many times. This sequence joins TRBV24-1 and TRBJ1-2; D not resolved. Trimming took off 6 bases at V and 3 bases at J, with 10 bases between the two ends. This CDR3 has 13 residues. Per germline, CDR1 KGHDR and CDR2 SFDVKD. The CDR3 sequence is CATSPDGHYGYTF. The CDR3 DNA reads TGTGCCACCAGTCCCGACGGACACTATGGCTACACCTTC.

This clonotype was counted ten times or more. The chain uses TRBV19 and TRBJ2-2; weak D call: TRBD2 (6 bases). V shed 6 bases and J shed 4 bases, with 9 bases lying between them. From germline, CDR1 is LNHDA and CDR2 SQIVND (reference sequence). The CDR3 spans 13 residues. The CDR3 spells CASSQGGTGELFF. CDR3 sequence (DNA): TGTGCCAGTAGCCAGGGAGGCACCGGGGAGCTGTTTTTT.

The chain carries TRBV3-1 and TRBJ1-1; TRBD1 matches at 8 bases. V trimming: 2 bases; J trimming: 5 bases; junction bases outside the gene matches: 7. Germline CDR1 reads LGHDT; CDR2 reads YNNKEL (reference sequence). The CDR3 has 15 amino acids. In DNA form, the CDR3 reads TGTGCCAGCAGCCAACATCCAGGGGGCGGAACTGAAGCTTTCTTT. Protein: CASSQHPGGGTEAFF.

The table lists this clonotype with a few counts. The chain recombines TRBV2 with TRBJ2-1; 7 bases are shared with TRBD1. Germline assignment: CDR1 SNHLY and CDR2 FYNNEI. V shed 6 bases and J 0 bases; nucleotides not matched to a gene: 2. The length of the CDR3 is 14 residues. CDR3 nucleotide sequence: TGTGCCAGCAGACCAGGGGGCTCCTACAATGAGCAGTTCTTC. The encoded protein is CASRPGGSYNEQFF.

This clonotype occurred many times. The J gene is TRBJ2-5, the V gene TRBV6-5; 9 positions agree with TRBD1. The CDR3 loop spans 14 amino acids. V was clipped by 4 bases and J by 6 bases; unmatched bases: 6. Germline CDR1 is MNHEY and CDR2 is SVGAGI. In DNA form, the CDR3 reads TGTGCCAGCAGTTGGCCCGGGACAGGGAAGACCCAGTACTTC. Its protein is CASSWPGTGKTQYF.

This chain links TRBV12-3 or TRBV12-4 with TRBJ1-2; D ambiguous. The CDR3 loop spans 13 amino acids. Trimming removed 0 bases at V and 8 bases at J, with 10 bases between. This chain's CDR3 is CASSLAASPGYTF. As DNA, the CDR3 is TGTGCCAGCAGTTTAGCGGCGTCACCAGGCTACACCTTC.

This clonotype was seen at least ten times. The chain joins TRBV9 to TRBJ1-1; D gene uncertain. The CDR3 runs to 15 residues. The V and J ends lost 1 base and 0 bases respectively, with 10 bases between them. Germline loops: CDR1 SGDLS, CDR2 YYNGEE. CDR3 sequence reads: CASSVSSGMNTEAFF. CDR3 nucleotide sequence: TGTGCCAGCAGCGTAAGTTCCGGAATGAACACTGAAGCTTTCTTT.

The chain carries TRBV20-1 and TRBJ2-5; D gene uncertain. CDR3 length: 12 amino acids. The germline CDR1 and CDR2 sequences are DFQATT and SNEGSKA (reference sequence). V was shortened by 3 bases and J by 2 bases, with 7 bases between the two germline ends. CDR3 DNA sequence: TGCAGTGCTAGCCCTAGACAAGAGACCCAGTACTTC. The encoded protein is CSASPRQETQYF.

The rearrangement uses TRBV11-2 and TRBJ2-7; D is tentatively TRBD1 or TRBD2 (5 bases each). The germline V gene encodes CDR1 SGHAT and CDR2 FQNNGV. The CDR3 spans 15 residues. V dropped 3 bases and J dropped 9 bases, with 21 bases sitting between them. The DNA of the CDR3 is TGTGCCAGCAGCTTCCAACCCGGGACGTTAAAGGGGCAGTACTTC. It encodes CASSFQPGTLKGQYF.

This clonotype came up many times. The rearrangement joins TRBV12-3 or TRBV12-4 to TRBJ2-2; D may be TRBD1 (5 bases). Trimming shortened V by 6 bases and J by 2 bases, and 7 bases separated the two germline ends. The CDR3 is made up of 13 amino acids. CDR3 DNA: TGTGCCAGCAGACAGGTCAACACCGGGGAGCTGTTTTTT. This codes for CASRQVNTGELFF.

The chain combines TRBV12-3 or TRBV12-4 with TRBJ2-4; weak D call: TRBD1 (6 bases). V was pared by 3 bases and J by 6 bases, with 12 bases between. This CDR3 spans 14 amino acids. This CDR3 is CASSLEQGRNIQYF. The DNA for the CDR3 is TGTGCCAGCAGTTTGGAACAGGGAAGAAACATTCAGTACTTC.

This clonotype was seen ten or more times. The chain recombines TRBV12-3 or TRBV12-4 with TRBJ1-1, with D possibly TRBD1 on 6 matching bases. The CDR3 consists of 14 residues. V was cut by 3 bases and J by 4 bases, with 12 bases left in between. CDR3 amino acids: CASSLIRGGTEAFF. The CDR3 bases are TGTGCCAGCAGTTTGATCAGGGGCGGCACTGAAGCTTTCTTT.

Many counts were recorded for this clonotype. CDR3 nucleotide sequence: TGTGCCAGCAGTCCCCGCCACTTTGGTCGGACGAAGACTGAAGCTTTCTTT. Translated, it gives CASSPRHFGRTKTEAFF. The V and J genes are TRBV28 and TRBJ1-1; no clear D gene. Looked up from germline, CDR1 is MDHEN and CDR2 is SYDVKM. V dropped 5 bases and J dropped 5 bases, with 24 bases sitting between them. The CDR3 contains 17 residues.

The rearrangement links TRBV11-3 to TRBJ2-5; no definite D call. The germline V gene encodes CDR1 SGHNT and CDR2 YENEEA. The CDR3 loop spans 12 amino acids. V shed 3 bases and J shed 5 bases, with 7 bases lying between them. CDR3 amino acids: CASSFFSETQYF. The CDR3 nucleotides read TGTGCCAGCAGCTTTTTTTCGGAGACCCAGTACTTC.

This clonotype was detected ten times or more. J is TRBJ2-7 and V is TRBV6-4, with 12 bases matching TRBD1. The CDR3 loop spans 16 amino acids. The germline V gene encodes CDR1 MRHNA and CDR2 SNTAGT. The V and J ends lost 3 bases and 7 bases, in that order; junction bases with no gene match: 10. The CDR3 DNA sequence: TGTGCCAGCAGTGATTCCCCGGGACAGGGGGCAGGGGAGCAGTACTTC. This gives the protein CASSDSPGQGAGEQYF.

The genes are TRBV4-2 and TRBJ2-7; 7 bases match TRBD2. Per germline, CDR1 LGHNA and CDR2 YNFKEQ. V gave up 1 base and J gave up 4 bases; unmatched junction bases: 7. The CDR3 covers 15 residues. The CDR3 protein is CASSQALGGGYEQYF. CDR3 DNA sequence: TGTGCCAGCAGCCAAGCCCTTGGGGGAGGGTACGAGCAGTACTTC.